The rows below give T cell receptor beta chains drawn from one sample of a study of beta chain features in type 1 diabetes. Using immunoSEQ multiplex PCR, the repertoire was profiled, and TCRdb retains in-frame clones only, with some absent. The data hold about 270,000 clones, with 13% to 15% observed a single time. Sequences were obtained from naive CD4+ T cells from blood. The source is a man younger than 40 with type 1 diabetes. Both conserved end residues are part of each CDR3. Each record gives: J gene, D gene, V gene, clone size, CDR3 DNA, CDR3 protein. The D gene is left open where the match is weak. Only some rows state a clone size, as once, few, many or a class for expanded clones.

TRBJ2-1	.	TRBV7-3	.	TGTGCCAGCTCATCGCCCGGAGGGCACAATGAGCAGTTCTTC	CASSSPGGHNEQFF
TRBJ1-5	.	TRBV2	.	TGTGCCAGCAGAGCAGGGGTAAGCAATCAGCCCCAGCATTTT	CASRAGVSNQPQHF
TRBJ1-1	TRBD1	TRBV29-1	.	TGCAGCGTTGTAGGCGGGACAGGCGGACTATACACTGAAGCTTTCTTT	CSVVGGTGGLYTEAFF
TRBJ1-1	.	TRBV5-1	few	TGCGCCAGCGAACCGGGACAAGGCCCGTCTGAAGCTTTCTTT	CASEPGQGPSEAFF
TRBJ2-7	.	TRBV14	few	TGTGCCAGCAGCCAACGCGAATACGAGCAGTACTTC	CASSQREYEQYF
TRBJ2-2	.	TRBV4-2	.	TGTGCCAGCAGCCAAGATATGGCGGGGCAAACCGGGGAGCTGTTTTTT	CASSQDMAGQTGELFF
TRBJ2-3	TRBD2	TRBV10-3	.	TGTGCCATCAGTGGACTCTGGACTAGCGGGAGACCAGATACGCAGTATTTT	CAISGLWTSGRPDTQYF
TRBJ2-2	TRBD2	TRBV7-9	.	TGTGCCAGCAGCTTAGAGCATGGGCTAGCGGACTTCACCGGGGAGCTGTTTTTT	CASSLEHGLADFTGELFF
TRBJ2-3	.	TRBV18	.	TGTGCCAGCTCACCACCCTCCACAGATACGCAGTATTTT	CASSPPSTDTQYF
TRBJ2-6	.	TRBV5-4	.	TGTGCCAGCAGCTTGCGCTCTGGGGCCAACGTCCTGACTTTC	CASSLRSGANVLTF
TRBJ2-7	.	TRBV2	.	TGTGCCAGCAGTCTAGCCTACGAGCAGTACTTC	CASSLAYEQYF
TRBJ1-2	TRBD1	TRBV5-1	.	TGCGCCAGCAGCTCAGGGGGTACCTATGGCTACACCTTC	CASSSGGTYGYTF
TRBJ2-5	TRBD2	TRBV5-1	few	TGCGCCAGCAGCCGACTAGCGGGAGGGCCGGGAGAGACCCAGTACTTC	CASSRLAGGPGETQYF
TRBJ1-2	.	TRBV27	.	TGTGCCAGCAGTTCCCGACCGGGATGGGATGGCTACACCTTC	CASSSRPGWDGYTF
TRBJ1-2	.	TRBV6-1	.	TGTGCCAGCACCTACAGAAACTATGGCTACACCTTC	CASTYRNYGYTF
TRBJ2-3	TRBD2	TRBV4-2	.	TGTGCCAGCAGCCGGGGACTAGCGGGAGCTGATACGCAGTATTTT	CASSRGLAGADTQYF
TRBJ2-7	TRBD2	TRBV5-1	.	TGCGCCAGCAGCTTGGTTAGCGGGAGCTCCGAGCAGTACTTC	CASSLVSGSSEQYF
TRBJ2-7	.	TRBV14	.	TGTGCCAGCAGCCAAATCACAGGTTACGAGCAGTACTTC	CASSQITGYEQYF
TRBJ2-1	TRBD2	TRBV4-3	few	TGCGCCAGCAGACTCACTAGCGATAGCTCCTACAATGAGCAGTTCTTC	CASRLTSDSSYNEQFF
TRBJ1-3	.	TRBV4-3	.	TGCGCCAGCAGCCCCGGACGGGGGAGCTCTGGAAACACCATATATTTT	CASSPGRGSSGNTIYF
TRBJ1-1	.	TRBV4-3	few	TGCGCCAGCAGCCGCACAGGGATCGGGCCTATCGAAGCTTTCTTT	CASSRTGIGPIEAFF
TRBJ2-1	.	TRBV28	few	TGTGCCAGCAGTTTATGGCAGGGGAACATTATTGAGCAGTTCTTC	CASSLWQGNIIEQFF
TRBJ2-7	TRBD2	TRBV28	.	TGTGCCAGCAGATCTCAAGCGCGGGGGTACGAGCAGTACTTC	CASRSQARGYEQYF
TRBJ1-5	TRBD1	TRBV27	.	TGTGCCAGCCAAGACCAGGGGGCTTTCAATCAGCCCCAGCATTTT	CASQDQGAFNQPQHF
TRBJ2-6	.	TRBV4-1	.	TGCGCCAGCAGCCGTGGCGGTTCAGGGTCTGGGGCCAACGTCCTGACTTTC	CASSRGGSGSGANVLTF
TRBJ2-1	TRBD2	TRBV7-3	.	TGTGCCAGCAGCTCGAGTCCCGGGACTAGTTTGGAGCAGTTCTTC	CASSSSPGTSLEQFF
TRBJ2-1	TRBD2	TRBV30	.	TGTGCCTGGAGCCTAGCGGGAGTAGTAAATGAGCAGTTCTTC	CAWSLAGVVNEQFF
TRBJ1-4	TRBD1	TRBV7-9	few	TGTGCCAGCAGCTACAGGGGCATGGGTGAAAAACTGTTTTTT	CASSYRGMGEKLFF